These T cell receptor beta chains were read from a single sample in a study of monozygotic twins with cystic fibrosis. Clones were sequenced by immunoSEQ multiplex PCR, and TCRdb holds only the in-frame ones, with some missing. Of 15,000 or so clones in the sample, roughly 98% were seen once. The specimen was blood. These receptors were taken from a girl aged 2 to 9 with cystic fibrosis. Both conserved end residues are part of each CDR3.

v_call: TRBV9; j_call: TRBJ2-2; cdr3_aa: CASSVRGTSGDTGELFF
v_call: TRBV7-9; j_call: TRBJ1-2; cdr3_aa: CASSKAVNYGYTF
v_call: TRBV9; j_call: TRBJ1-3; cdr3_aa: CASSDWKTGNTIYF
v_call: TRBV6-6; j_call: TRBJ1-1; cdr3_aa: CASRGPPSEAFF
v_call: TRBV6-5; j_call: TRBJ1-3; cdr3_aa: CASSWAGGSGNTIYF
v_call: TRBV6-6; j_call: TRBJ2-7; cdr3_aa: CASSYSLSYEQYF
v_call: TRBV27; j_call: TRBJ2-7; cdr3_aa: CASSLQGTREQYF
v_call: TRBV7-2; j_call: TRBJ2-2; cdr3_aa: CASSQGRRRELFF
v_call: TRBV25-1; j_call: TRBJ2-2; cdr3_aa: CASTEWDTGELFF
v_call: TRBV30; j_call: TRBJ2-1; cdr3_aa: CAWSLMELAGGYYYNEQFF
v_call: TRBV5-1; j_call: TRBJ2-3; cdr3_aa: CASSESGTDTQYF
v_call: TRBV7-9; j_call: TRBJ2-3; cdr3_aa: CASSLELRPDKTDTQYF
v_call: TRBV4-1; j_call: TRBJ1-2; cdr3_aa: CASSQDWDRSFYGYTF
v_call: TRBV4-3; j_call: TRBJ1-1; cdr3_aa: CASSQDVRGTEAFF
v_call: TRBV5-4; j_call: TRBJ2-7; cdr3_aa: CASSSGTGDDSYEQYF
v_call: TRBV4-1; j_call: TRBJ2-7; cdr3_aa: CASSHRDRAYEQYF
v_call: TRBV6-5; j_call: TRBJ1-3; cdr3_aa: CASSRTGGHTIYF
v_call: TRBV7-6; j_call: TRBJ1-1; cdr3_aa: CASSQRQGDTEAFF
v_call: TRBV4-2; j_call: TRBJ1-1; cdr3_aa: CASSREGEAVEAFF
v_call: TRBV11-1; j_call: TRBJ2-5; cdr3_aa: CASSYRTGGGETQYF
v_call: TRBV29-1; j_call: TRBJ1-1; cdr3_aa: CSVDLGGSGTEAFF
v_call: TRBV2; j_call: TRBJ1-2; cdr3_aa: CASSGGRNYGYTF
v_call: TRBV10-3; j_call: TRBJ1-3; cdr3_aa: CAISGGGNTIYF
v_call: TRBV5-6; j_call: TRBJ1-1; cdr3_aa: CASSSFKQEIVTEAFF
v_call: TRBV29-1; j_call: TRBJ1-1; cdr3_aa: CSVGGQRNTEAFF
v_call: TRBV19; j_call: TRBJ2-7; cdr3_aa: CASSIGRSYEQYF
v_call: TRBV14; j_call: TRBJ1-3; cdr3_aa: CASSQIPGTFSGNTIYF
v_call: TRBV10-3; j_call: TRBJ2-3; cdr3_aa: CATRSTGSSDTQYF
v_call: TRBV7-2; j_call: TRBJ2-3; cdr3_aa: CASSQQGADGDTQYF
v_call: TRBV18; j_call: TRBJ2-7; cdr3_aa: CASSRSGTSNEQYF
v_call: TRBV2; j_call: TRBJ2-7; cdr3_aa: CASSPGLYYEQYF
v_call: TRBV6-6; j_call: TRBJ1-5; cdr3_aa: CASSQKEYQPQHF
v_call: TRBV5-6; j_call: TRBJ1-1; cdr3_aa: CASSWGTGGTEAFF
v_call: TRBV2; j_call: TRBJ2-7; cdr3_aa: CASTRGGERYEQYF
v_call: TRBV5-1; j_call: TRBJ2-3; cdr3_aa: CASSLGPTGTDTQYF
v_call: TRBV6-6; j_call: TRBJ1-1; cdr3_aa: CASSYNGEAFF
v_call: TRBV5-4; j_call: TRBJ2-7; cdr3_aa: CASSYDHAGGQYF
v_call: TRBV4-2; j_call: TRBJ1-5; cdr3_aa: CASSPGQEDWGNQPQHF
v_call: TRBV5-4; j_call: TRBJ2-7; cdr3_aa: CASSFTVGYEQYF
v_call: TRBV4-1; j_call: TRBJ2-3; cdr3_aa: CASSQEGGGVGRADTQYF
v_call: TRBV20-1; j_call: TRBJ1-1; cdr3_aa: CSALMNTEAFF
v_call: TRBV27; j_call: TRBJ1-1; cdr3_aa: CASGANTEAFF
v_call: TRBV2; j_call: TRBJ2-3; cdr3_aa: CASSEDYSTDTQYF
v_call: TRBV2; j_call: TRBJ1-5; cdr3_aa: CASSAESSSNQPQHF
v_call: TRBV10-3; j_call: TRBJ1-2; cdr3_aa: CAISDRRTALRGYTF
v_call: TRBV2; j_call: TRBJ2-7; cdr3_aa: CASRIGTSLSYEQYF
v_call: TRBV5-1; j_call: TRBJ2-7; cdr3_aa: CASSLADLAGAFYEQYF
v_call: TRBV7-2; j_call: TRBJ1-1; cdr3_aa: CASSFGRLGTFF
v_call: TRBV5-1; j_call: TRBJ2-1; cdr3_aa: CASSFAGSIFNEQFF
v_call: TRBV10-1; j_call: TRBJ1-1; cdr3_aa: CASSESGRVDEAFF
v_call: TRBV6-4; j_call: TRBJ2-2; cdr3_aa: CASSDRDTGELFF
v_call: TRBV2; j_call: TRBJ2-1; cdr3_aa: CASGTLSKFF
v_call: TRBV6-1; j_call: TRBJ1-2; cdr3_aa: CASSEMQGWGYTF
v_call: TRBV4-1; j_call: TRBJ1-2; cdr3_aa: CASSQRPGQGYDGYTF
v_call: TRBV4-2; j_call: TRBJ2-7; cdr3_aa: CASSQQTGLPEEQYF
v_call: TRBV12-5; j_call: TRBJ1-1; cdr3_aa: CASGLGLENTEAFF
v_call: TRBV6-5; j_call: TRBJ1-2; cdr3_aa: CASSPNRGPNYGYTF